A selection of T cell receptor beta chains follows, all from one sample in a study of shared clonotypes between healthy human individuals. TCRdb keeps only in-frame clones here, not all; method: immunoSEQ multiplex PCR. Here the sample spans roughly 2.4 million clones, around 95% being singletons. Sequencing input: naive CD4+ T cells sorted from blood. These receptors came from a man aged 18 to 30 in good health. Each CDR3 is given with its conserved first and last residue. The order of the fields is CDR3 DNA, CDR3 protein, V gene, J gene, clone size, D gene. A D gene is named only where the DNA matches it firmly. Rows may omit the clone size; those that give it use once, few, many or a size class.

CDR3nt: TGTGCCAGCAGTGCACAGGGGTACGAGCAGTACTTC
CDR3aa: CASSAQGYEQYF
v_gene: TRBV28
j_gene: TRBJ2-7
abundance: NA
d_gene: TRBD1

CDR3nt: TGTGCCAGCAGCTTGGGCGGGAGGGACCCGCCTGAGCAGTTCTTC
CDR3aa: CASSLGGRDPPEQFF
v_gene: TRBV11-2
j_gene: TRBJ2-1
abundance: NA
d_gene: TRBD2

CDR3nt: TGTGCCAGCAGCCTTAGCGGAGGGAACACCGGGGAGCTGTTTTTT
CDR3aa: CASSLSGGNTGELFF
v_gene: TRBV7-8
j_gene: TRBJ2-2
abundance: NA
d_gene: NA

CDR3nt: TGCGCCAGCAGCCAAGACGGGACGGCGGTTCCAGATACGCAGTATTTT
CDR3aa: CASSQDGTAVPDTQYF
v_gene: TRBV4-1
j_gene: TRBJ2-3
abundance: NA
d_gene: NA

CDR3nt: TGTGCCGGTCAACCCACACAGGGGAACACTGAAGCTTTCTTT
CDR3aa: CAGQPTQGNTEAFF
v_gene: TRBV18
j_gene: TRBJ1-1
abundance: NA
d_gene: NA

CDR3nt: TGCGCCAGCAGCCAAAGGCTTAGACAGACCCAGTACTTC
CDR3aa: CASSQRLRQTQYF
v_gene: TRBV4-3
j_gene: TRBJ2-5
abundance: NA
d_gene: NA

CDR3nt: TGTGCCAGCAGAGATACGGACGGGGAGTCCTACAATGAGCAGTTCTTC
CDR3aa: CASRDTDGESYNEQFF
v_gene: TRBV6-6
j_gene: TRBJ2-1
abundance: NA
d_gene: NA

CDR3nt: TGCAGCGTCGTAGGACAGGGCGGGACTGAAGCTTTCTTT
CDR3aa: CSVVGQGGTEAFF
v_gene: TRBV29-1
j_gene: TRBJ1-1
abundance: NA
d_gene: TRBD1

CDR3nt: TGCAGTGCTAGAGATCCGGATGAGCAGTTCTTC
CDR3aa: CSARDPDEQFF
v_gene: TRBV20-1
j_gene: TRBJ2-1
abundance: NA
d_gene: NA

CDR3nt: TGTGCCAGCAGTTTAACGGATAACACTGAAGCTTTCTTT
CDR3aa: CASSLTDNTEAFF
v_gene: TRBV27
j_gene: TRBJ1-1
abundance: NA
d_gene: NA

CDR3nt: TGTGCCAGCAGCGTAGAAGGTAGCTCCTACGAGCAGTACTTC
CDR3aa: CASSVEGSSYEQYF
v_gene: TRBV9
j_gene: TRBJ2-7
abundance: NA
d_gene: NA

CDR3nt: TGTGCCAGCAGCGTCATGAACACTGAAGCTTTCTTT
CDR3aa: CASSVMNTEAFF
v_gene: TRBV28
j_gene: TRBJ1-1
abundance: NA
d_gene: NA

CDR3nt: TGTGCCAGCTCACCAGTCACACGGAGTTCCTACGAGCAGTACTTC
CDR3aa: CASSPVTRSSYEQYF
v_gene: TRBV18
j_gene: TRBJ2-7
abundance: NA
d_gene: NA

CDR3nt: TGTGCCAGCAGCGAATTTAGTCGGAAGGTTTTCTTT
CDR3aa: CASSEFSRKVFF
v_gene: TRBV28
j_gene: TRBJ1-1
abundance: NA
d_gene: NA

CDR3nt: TGTGCCAGCGGCTCAGGGACAGCGGGAAACCCAGCCGGGGATACGCAGTATTTT
CDR3aa: CASGSGTAGNPAGDTQYF
v_gene: TRBV5-4
j_gene: TRBJ2-3
abundance: NA
d_gene: NA

CDR3nt: TGTGCCATCAAGCAGGGTTCGGGTGAGACCCAGTACTTC
CDR3aa: CAIKQGSGETQYF
v_gene: TRBV10-3
j_gene: TRBJ2-5
abundance: NA
d_gene: NA

CDR3nt: TGCGCCAGCAGCCAAGATTTCGGCGGTTCCTACGAGCAGTACTTC
CDR3aa: CASSQDFGGSYEQYF
v_gene: TRBV4-1
j_gene: TRBJ2-7
abundance: NA
d_gene: NA

CDR3nt: TGCGCCAGCAGCTTGGCTCCAGCGGGCTATGGCTACACCTTC
CDR3aa: CASSLAPAGYGYTF
v_gene: TRBV5-1
j_gene: TRBJ1-2
abundance: NA
d_gene: NA

CDR3nt: TGCGCCAGCAGGGGGGACAGAAGAAGGTCCGCAGATACGCAGTATTTT
CDR3aa: CASRGDRRRSADTQYF
v_gene: TRBV10-2
j_gene: TRBJ2-3
abundance: NA
d_gene: TRBD1

CDR3nt: TGCAGCGTGGAGGGGGAGGATGGCTACACCTTC
CDR3aa: CSVEGEDGYTF
v_gene: TRBV29-1
j_gene: TRBJ1-2
abundance: once
d_gene: NA

CDR3nt: TGCAGCGTCCTAGACACGGGGGCAGATGGCTACACCTTC
CDR3aa: CSVLDTGADGYTF
v_gene: TRBV29-1
j_gene: TRBJ1-2
abundance: NA
d_gene: NA

CDR3nt: TGTGCCAGCAGCCCCGGAGTGGCAGGCGACTCTGGAAACACCATATATTTT
CDR3aa: CASSPGVAGDSGNTIYF
v_gene: TRBV7-4
j_gene: TRBJ1-3
abundance: NA
d_gene: NA

CDR3nt: TGCAGCGTTGAGACTAGCGGGGGGACTTACAATGAGCAGTTCTTC
CDR3aa: CSVETSGGTYNEQFF
v_gene: TRBV29-1
j_gene: TRBJ2-1
abundance: NA
d_gene: TRBD2

CDR3nt: TGTGCCAGCAGTGAGACGGGGGCATACAATGAGCAGTTCTTC
CDR3aa: CASSETGAYNEQFF
v_gene: TRBV6-1
j_gene: TRBJ2-1
abundance: NA
d_gene: NA

CDR3nt: TGTGCTAGTGGTTTGGTTCACACCGGGACAGGGGGCAAGGAGTCGTATAATTCACCCCTCCACTTT
CDR3aa: CASGLVHTGTGGKESYNSPLHF
v_gene: TRBV12-5
j_gene: TRBJ1-6
abundance: NA
d_gene: TRBD1

CDR3nt: TGTGCCAGCCGGGGGCTAAATGAAAAACTGTTTTTT
CDR3aa: CASRGLNEKLFF
v_gene: TRBV2
j_gene: TRBJ1-4
abundance: NA
d_gene: NA

CDR3nt: TGTGCCAGCAGCGTACTCATGAACACTGAAGCTTTCTTT
CDR3aa: CASSVLMNTEAFF
v_gene: TRBV9
j_gene: TRBJ1-1
abundance: NA
d_gene: NA

CDR3nt: TGTGCCAGCAGTCGATGGGGGAACGAGCAGTACTTC
CDR3aa: CASSRWGNEQYF
v_gene: TRBV2
j_gene: TRBJ2-7
abundance: NA
d_gene: NA

CDR3nt: TGTGCCAGCAGCCCAGAACTTAATTCACCCCTCCACTTT
CDR3aa: CASSPELNSPLHF
v_gene: TRBV9
j_gene: TRBJ1-6
abundance: NA
d_gene: NA